This T cell receptor (beta chain) is drawn from a study of radiation and T cells in renal cell carcinoma. On the study more broadly: Nephrectomy followed 15 Gy stereotactic body radiation by 4 weeks.

Stated time point: baseline pretreatment blood. Sample treatment: 15 Gy SBRT to primary tumor, nephrectomy 4 weeks later. The patient's renal cell carcinoma had clear cell pathology. CDR3 size: 17 residues. Germline CDR1 reads SGHDN; CDR2 reads FVKESK. Deletions cut 0 bases from V and 4 bases from J, with 19 bases between. Using immunoSEQ multiplex PCR, the repertoire was profiled, and TCRdb retains in-frame clones only, with some absent. The sample contains about 22,000 clones, roughly three quarters of which appear only once. The chain uses TRBV14 and TRBJ2-7; D unclear. The starting material was blood, obtained from a patient whose treatment included radiotherapy and nephrectomy. The source of this sequence is a man between 60 and 75 years old with renal cell carcinoma. The CDR3 loop is CASSQDLSPGYSYEQYF. CDR3 DNA sequence: TGTGCCAGCAGCCAAGATTTGTCGCCAGGATATTCTTACGAGCAGTACTTC.